The clone carrying this TCR beta chain appeared many times. No antigen is known for it. Germline V gene data show CDR1 as LGHNA and CDR2 as YNFKEQ. CDR3 length equals 16 residues. Trimming took 4 bases from V and 4 from J, leaving 16 bases between them. Amplification by 5'RACE using constant-segment primers produced TCR alpha and TCR beta cDNA libraries that carried sample barcodes and UMIs. A single record per CDR3 protein comes from TCRdb applying MiXCR to the 5' RACE reads. The profile shows under 300,000 distinct CDR3 sequences, over 7% of them singletons. The sample is drawn from a study of T-cell memory formation after mild COVID-19. The study's findings and limits: Certain responding clones were present in pre-infection memory, suggesting participation of cross-reactive memory. Contracting clones from day 15 to 85 showed balanced CD4/CD8; later expanders favored CD4+. Contracting CD4+ clones lay largely in CM and EM, with CD8+ ones residing in EMRA.

The rearrangement links TRBV4-2 to TRBJ2-2; D might be TRBD2 (7 bases). This TCR came from a man younger than 35 who had mild COVID-19 (a few samples of this study predate the infection). Cell type and time point are not known. The sample consisted of PBMCs or a T cell subset sorted from them (not recorded which). CDR3 sequence reads: CASSPKGGALTGELFF. The DNA for the CDR3 is TGTGCCAGCAGCCCTAAGGGGGGGGCCCTCACCGGGGAGCTGTTTTTT.